The subject of this entry is one TCR beta chain. Its antigen is unidentified. The data originate from a study of cytomegalovirus exposure and HLA in healthy donors. Study findings and constraints: Among TCR beta chains of equal frequency, HLA-associated ones were more clonally expanded in a later analysis. It was around 160 TCR beta chains that were listed as cytomegalovirus-associated.

It was with 60 Vbeta and 13 Jbeta primers that the PCR ran. In the study's own analysis: In a later analysis, 8.5 million to 14 million of approximately 81 million unique beta chains occurred in at least two donors. Produced via immunoSEQ multiplex PCR; TCRdb's table is partial and in-frame only. V and J calls and clone size are those listed in that table; D and trimming were worked out from the DNA. The table includes about 87,000 clones, about 68% detected once. Germline lookup yields CDR1 SEHNR and CDR2 FQNEAQ (reference sequence). Trimming removed 5 bases from V and 7 bases from J, with 12 bases in between. The CDR3 is 13 residues long.

The chain joins TRBV7-9 to TRBJ1-5, with D uncertain. Specimen: PBMCs. The sequence derives from a man aged 25 to 45 in good health and CMV-seropositive. DNA of the CDR3: TGTGCCAGCAGCGGGCTCAAAGGACAGCCCCAGCATTTT. Residues: CASSGLKGQPQHF. Using reference TRBV7-9 and TRBJ1-5 for the parts outside the CDR3, the full variable domain is DTGVSQNPRHKITKRGQNVTFRCDPISEHNRLYWYRQTLGQGPEFLTYFQNEAQLEKSRLLSDRFSAERPKGSFSTLEIQRTEQGDSAMYLCASSGLKGQPQHFGDGTRLSIL.